A single sample is the source of the 20 T cell receptor beta chains below, sequenced in a study of T cell responses to AZD1222 COVID-19 vaccine. Assay: immunoSEQ multiplex PCR; the TCRdb copy retains only in-frame clones and omits some. The table shows 120,000 to 150,000 clones, with around nine tenths occurring only once. Material: peripheral blood, obtained on day 0 of AZD1222 vaccination. Every receptor here comes from an adult in good health.

The V call is TRBV6-5, the J call TRBJ1-2; 7 positions agree with TRBD1. Trimming at V came to 7 bases and at J to 5 bases, leaving 7 bases not matched to a gene. From germline, CDR1 is MNHEY and CDR2 SVGAGI. This CDR3 comprises 13 residues. CDR3 nucleotide sequence: TGTGCCAGCACGACAGGGAGGGAGTATGGCTACACCTTC. Protein sequence: CASTTGREYGYTF.

V and J are TRBV7-8 and TRBJ1-5; D unresolved. The CDR3 sequence is 14 residues long. CDR1 and CDR2 (germline): SGHVS, FQNEAQ. Deletions cut 3 bases from V and 6 bases from J, with 12 bases between. CDR3 bases: TGTGCCAGCAGCTTGGAAGTTTCTGGTCAGCCCCAGCATTTT. This codes for CASSLEVSGQPQHF. Full variable domain (outside the CDR3, taken from reference TRBV7-8 and TRBJ1-5): GAGVSQSPRYKVAKRGQDVALRCDPISGHVSLFWYQQALGQGPEFLTYFQNEAQLDKSGLPSDRFFAERPEGSVSTLKIQRTQQEDSAVYLCASSLEVSGQPQHFGDGTRLSIL.

V is TRBV13 and J is TRBJ1-1; TRBD1 might be the D (5 bases). Trimming left V 8 bases short and J 0 bases short, with 19 bases between. Germline V gene sequence: CDR1 PRHDT, CDR2 FYEKMQ (reference sequence). The CDR3 totals 16 residues. The CDR3 protein is CASLYGAKLLNTEAFF. CDR3 sequence (DNA): TGTGCCAGCCTCTACGGGGCCAAACTCTTGAACACTGAAGCTTTCTTT.

J is TRBJ1-1 and V is TRBV28; D may be TRBD1 (6 bases). The CDR3 runs 15 residues. CDR1 and CDR2 from the germline V gene are MDHEN and SYDVKM. V was clipped by 4 bases and J by 7 bases, with 19 bases between them. CDR3 nucleotide sequence: TGTGCCAGCAGTTCGGAGGGGGGAGGGGCCAGTGAAGCTTTCTTT. This codes for CASSSEGGGASEAFF.

The chain combines TRBV28 with TRBJ1-5; D unresolved. CDR3 size: 14 residues. Trimming removed 6 bases from V and 2 bases from J, with 11 bases in between. Per germline, CDR1 MDHEN and CDR2 SYDVKM. The CDR3 sequence is CASSYSDGNQPQHF. CDR3 nucleotide sequence: TGTGCCAGCAGCTACAGCGACGGCAATCAGCCCCAGCATTTT.

This clone came up once. The V gene is TRBV30, the J gene TRBJ1-2; perhaps TRBD1 as D (5 bases). V shed 2 bases and J shed 7 bases, with 20 bases lying between them. From germline, CDR1 is GTSNPN and CDR2 SVGIG (reference sequence). The CDR3 is made up of 15 amino acids. The CDR3 here is CAWSRDGVSFGGYTF. DNA for the CDR3: TGTGCCTGGAGTCGGGACGGAGTTTCATTTGGTGGCTACACCTTC.

The chain carries TRBV7-8 and TRBJ2-7; D may be TRBD1 or TRBD2 (5 bases each). This CDR3 is built from 14 residues. The V end lost 5 bases, the J end lost 3 bases, and 14 bases lay between the germline ends. The germline V gene has CDR1 SGHVS and CDR2 FQNEAQ. CDR3 in DNA: TGTGCCAGCAGCCCTTTCGGGACGAACTACGAGCAGTACTTC. It translates to CASSPFGTNYEQYF.

The chain carries TRBV5-1 and TRBJ2-5, with D perhaps matching TRBD2 (6 bases). CDR1 and CDR2 (germline): SGHRS, YFSETQ. This CDR3 has 16 amino acids. Trimming pared 4 bases from V and 3 bases from J, leaving 19 bases between. The CDR3: CASSPTGGALKETQYF. The CDR3 DNA sequence: TGCGCCAGCAGCCCAACCGGCGGGGCCCTAAAAGAGACCCAGTACTTC.

The chain couples TRBV27 to TRBJ1-1, with D possibly being TRBD1 (5 bases). In germline, CDR1 is MNHEY, CDR2 SMNVEV (reference sequence). Trimming took off 4 bases at V and 3 bases at J, with 12 bases between the two ends. The CDR3 extends over 14 amino acids. The CDR3 DNA sequence: TGTGCCAGCAGTTCCGCCGGGGGGTACACTGAAGCTTTCTTT. Translation: CASSSAGGYTEAFF.

The chain links TRBV21-1 to TRBJ1-5. TRBV21-1 is shown as a pseudogene. The CDR3 totals 15 residues. The CDR3 sequence: CASNLSGDPLVLQHF. The CDR3 DNA is TGTGCCAGCAACTTATCGGGGGACCCGCTCGTACTCCAGCATTTT.

The J gene is TRBJ1-1, the V gene TRBV9; no reliable D call. The CDR3 is made up of 14 amino acids. CDR1 is SGDLS and CDR2 is YYNGEE in the germline V gene. Trimming stripped 0 bases from V and 6 bases from J, with 12 bases between. In DNA, the CDR3 is TGTGCCAGCAGCGTAGTAATGGGGAGCGCTGAAGCTTTCTTT. This sequence encodes CASSVVMGSAEAFF.

There are a few counts of this clone. V gene TRBV28 combines with J gene TRBJ1-4, with a tentative D call TRBD1 (5 bases). The CDR3 is 14 amino acids. Trimming left V 2 bases short and J 1 base short, with 5 bases between. Germline-derived CDR1 and CDR2 are MDHEN and SYDVKM. Here the CDR3 reads CASSLGGTNEKLFF. The CDR3 coding sequence is TGTGCCAGCAGTTTAGGGGGAACTAATGAAAAACTGTTTTTT.

The V and J genes are TRBV9 and TRBJ2-3; D gene uncertain. The germline V gene encodes CDR1 SGDLS and CDR2 YYNGEE. V was pared by 0 bases and J by 1 base, with 6 bases between. The CDR3 extends over 14 amino acids. The CDR3, as DNA: TGTGCCAGCAGCGTAGAAGCGCGCACAGATACGCAGTATTTT. Translation gives CASSVEARTDTQYF.

The chain employs TRBV6-2 or TRBV6-3 and TRBJ1-5; 7 bases fit TRBD1. V shed 6 bases and J 4 bases; nucleotides not matched to a gene: 12. Germline CDR1 reads MNHEY; CDR2 reads SVGEGT. This CDR3 spans 16 amino acids. The CDR3 nucleotides read TGTGCCAGCAGCCCAAGAGGGACAGAGCTTAATCAGCCCCAGCATTTT. Its translation is CASSPRGTELNQPQHF.

This sequence joins TRBV28 and TRBJ1-6, with D possibly TRBD1 on 5 matching bases. V shed 3 bases and J shed 4 bases, with 19 bases lying between them. This CDR3 is built from 18 residues. Germline CDR1 reads MDHEN; CDR2 reads SYDVKM. The CDR3 bases are TGTGCCAGCAGTTTTGGGACCCGGAAGGCCCGTTATAATTCACCCCTCCACTTT. Translating it yields CASSFGTRKARYNSPLHF.

V is TRBV27 and J is TRBJ2-3; the D gene is possibly TRBD1 (5 bases). V was clipped by 5 bases and J by 1 base, with 16 bases between them. Germline CDR1 reads MNHEY; CDR2 reads SMNVEV (reference sequence). The CDR3 is 16 residues long. The CDR3 DNA follows: TGTGCCAGCAGTCAAGACAGAGTAGGAGGCACAGATACGCAGTATTTT. It specifies CASSQDRVGGTDTQYF.

This sequence joins TRBV4-2 and TRBJ1-2; no definite D call. V dropped 0 bases and J dropped 2 bases, with 13 bases sitting between them. The germline V gene has CDR1 LGHNA and CDR2 YNFKEQ. This CDR3 spans 16 amino acids. The CDR3 DNA reads TGTGCCAGCAGCCAAGAAGGATGGCAGGCAAACTATGGCTACACCTTC. Amino acids: CASSQEGWQANYGYTF.

The chain is built from TRBV3-1 (or the pseudogene TRBV3-2) and TRBJ2-5; D ambiguous. This CDR3 region has 16 residues. Trimming took off 8 bases at V and 0 bases at J, with 19 bases between the two ends. Germline V gene sequence: CDR1 LGHDT, CDR2 YNNKEL (reference sequence). CDR3 loop: CASLLPSGGNQETQYF. CDR3 DNA sequence: TGTGCCAGCCTCCTACCATCGGGCGGCAACCAAGAGACCCAGTACTTC.

The chain has TRBV28 and TRBJ2-2, with D maybe TRBD2 (6 bases). V was clipped by 3 bases and J by 5 bases, with 10 bases between them. This CDR3 has 14 residues. In germline, CDR1 is MDHEN, CDR2 SYDVKM. CDR3 DNA: TGTGCCAGCAGTTTTTTGGCGGGAACCGGGGAGCTGTTTTTT. Protein product: CASSFLAGTGELFF.

The rearrangement links TRBV27 to TRBJ1-1; D uncertain. The CDR3 length is 14 residues. Germline-derived CDR1 and CDR2 are MNHEY and SMNVEV (reference sequence). The V end was cut by 5 bases, the J end by 6 bases, with 16 bases between. CDR3 in amino acids: CASSHGLQISEAFF. The CDR3 DNA is TGTGCCAGCAGTCATGGACTGCAGATCTCTGAAGCTTTCTTT.